What follows are 13 T cell receptor beta chains derived from one specimen sequenced in a study of cytomegalovirus exposure and HLA in healthy donors. PCR was performed using 60 Vbeta and 13 Jbeta primers. The repertoire was sequenced with immunoSEQ multiplex PCR; TCRdb's copy has only in-frame clones and lacks some. The sample lists roughly 100,000 clones; over 65% were seen once. Specimen: PBMCs. These receptors were taken from a man in his forties or fifties in good health and CMV-seronegative.

In this sample, this clone turned up a few times. The chain combines TRBV6-5 with TRBJ1-1; 11 bases agree with TRBD1. Germline trimming cut 5 bases from V and 3 bases from J; bases unmatched to any gene: 5. Germline V CDR1 and CDR2: MNHEY, SVGAGI. This CDR3 has 15 residues. CDR3 loop: CASSGQGAGDTEAFF. Written as DNA, the CDR3 is TGTGCCAGCAGTGGACAGGGGGCAGGAGACACTGAAGCTTTCTTT.

The rearrangement links TRBV5-6 to TRBJ1-1; 9 bases match TRBD1. The CDR3 spans 16 residues. Germline CDR1 reads SGHDT; CDR2 reads YYEEEE. J lost 1 base, V lost 3 bases, and 7 bases had no gene match. CDR3 in DNA: TGTGCCAGCAGCTACCTTACGGACAGGGGGAACACTGAAGCTTTCTTT. It codes for CASSYLTDRGNTEAFF.

The J gene is TRBJ2-2, the V gene TRBV21-1; the table's D call of TRBD2 was not tested on the DNA. TRBV21-1 is termed a pseudogene. This CDR3 has 15 residues. This CDR3 is CASSIAGGKAGELFF. The CDR3 coding sequence is TGTGCCAGCTCGATAGCGGGAGGAAAAGCCGGGGAGCTGTTTTTT.

This clone was observed a handful of times. The chain carries TRBV15 and TRBJ1-2; TRBD1 matches 8 bases. Germline V lookup: CDR1 LNHNV, CDR2 YYDKDF (reference sequence). The V and J ends lost 0 bases and 6 bases, in that order; junction bases with no gene match: 9. The CDR3 is 16 residues long. The CDR3 DNA is TGTGCCACCAGCAGAGATTTTGGACAGGGATCCAATGGCTACACCTTC. It encodes CATSRDFGQGSNGYTF.

This clone came up a few times. CDR3 sequence: CASSQRGPVQTQYF. The CDR3 DNA follows: TGTGCCAGCAGCCAAAGAGGGCCCGTCCAGACCCAGTACTTC. This chain joins TRBV13 and TRBJ2-5; a possible D gene is TRBD2 (5 bases). Per germline, CDR1 PRHDT and CDR2 FYEKMQ (reference sequence). The CDR3 is made up of 14 amino acids. The germline V and J ends were trimmed by 5 bases and 6 bases, with 16 bases remaining between them.

The V and J genes are TRBV4-2 and TRBJ2-7, with D possibly being TRBD1 (6 bases). Germline-derived CDR1 and CDR2 are LGHNA and YNFKEQ. CDR3 size: 15 residues. Deletions cut 4 bases from V and 6 bases from J, with 19 bases between. CDR3 DNA: TGTGCCAGCAGCCCCCAGGACAGACAGGACCCCGAGCAGTACTTC. Translating gives CASSPQDRQDPEQYF.

This clone was counted between two and nine times. The rearrangement joins TRBV18 to TRBJ1-4; no clear D. Trimming stripped 6 bases from V and 0 bases from J, with 5 bases between. The CDR3 contains 13 residues. Per germline, CDR1 KGHSH and CDR2 LQKENI. The CDR3 DNA reads as TGTGCCAGCTCGGCCGCAACTAATGAAAAACTGTTTTTT. Translation gives CASSAATNEKLFF.

The chain has TRBV18 and TRBJ2-7, with D perhaps matching TRBD1 (5 bases). V lost 6 bases and J lost 5, with 11 bases in between. The CDR3 totals 12 residues. Per germline, CDR1 KGHSH and CDR2 LQKENI. CDR3 residues: CASSPDIHEQYF. The CDR3 DNA is TGTGCCAGCTCTCCGGACATCCACGAGCAGTACTTC. Drawing the rest from reference TRBV18 and TRBJ2-7, the complete variable domain is NAGVMQNPRHLVRRRGQEARLRCSPMKGHSHVYWYRQLPEEGLKFMVYLQKENIIDESGMPKERFSAEFPKEGPSILRIQQVVRGDSAAYFCASSPDIHEQYFGPGTRLTVT.

The rearrangement uses TRBV2 and TRBJ1-2, with TRBD1 identical over 7 bases. The CDR3 is made up of 17 amino acids. Germline CDR1 reads SNHLY; CDR2 reads FYNNEI. V lost 5 bases to trimming and J lost 7 bases; unmatched junction nucleotides: 19. In DNA, the CDR3 is TGTGCCAGCAGTCGACAGGGAGGAGAAAGATCTCTTTCTGGCTACACCTTC. Residues: CASSRQGGERSLSGYTF.

The gene calls are TRBV5-1 and TRBJ2-7, with 9 positions matching TRBD2. Trimming removed 6 bases from V and 1 base from J; junction bases left unmatched: 14. Germline values: CDR1 SGHRS, CDR2 YFSETQ. The CDR3 runs to 17 residues. The CDR3 reads CASKGSASGTLSYEQYF. Here the CDR3 DNA reads TGCGCCAGCAAGGGATCGGCTAGCGGGACCTTATCCTACGAGCAGTACTTC.

The V gene is TRBV6-6, the J gene TRBJ1-5; TRBD1 aligns across 9 bases. V gave up 7 bases and J gave up 8 bases; unmatched junction bases: 12. CDR1 and CDR2 (germline): MNHNY, SVGAGI (reference sequence). This CDR3 region has 15 residues. CDR3 sequence (DNA): TGTGCCAGCACCCGGACAGGGGAGCGTAGTGAGCCCCAGCATTTT. It encodes CASTRTGERSEPQHF.

CDR3 region: CASSKDRGLAGANVLTF. CDR3 nucleotides: TGCGCCAGCAGCAAGGACAGGGGGCTTGCCGGGGCCAACGTCCTGACTTTC. This sequence joins TRBV5-1 and TRBJ2-6; 11 bases are a match to TRBD1. The CDR3 contains 17 residues. The V gene end was trimmed by 4 bases and the J gene end by 4 bases; junction bases not matched to a gene: 7. The germline CDR1 and CDR2 sequences are SGHRS and YFSETQ.

The chain has TRBV6-5 and TRBJ2-1; perhaps TRBD2 as D (6 bases). V gave up 8 bases and J gave up 0 bases, with 11 bases separating them. CDR1 MNHEY and CDR2 SVGAGI come from the germline V gene. This CDR3 comprises 14 residues. This chain's CDR3 is CASGTEGSYNEQFF. The CDR3 nucleotides read TGTGCCAGCGGGACTGAAGGCTCCTACAATGAGCAGTTCTTC.